The 2 T cell receptor beta chains reported below all come from one sample, sequenced in a study of T cells in Graves' hyperthyroidism and ophthalmopathy. TCR beta CDR3 region amplification was performed from RNA transcripts. A set of HTBI primers served as the primers for a first-round RT-PCR of the TCR CDR3. TCRdb passed the multiplex PCR reads through MiXCR, listing each CDR3 protein once. The table lists 550,000 to 700,000 distinct CDR3 sequences, roughly 46% of them singletons. The sample taken for sequencing was peripheral blood or thyroid tissue (not recorded which). These receptors all stem from an adult woman with Graves' disease, either hyperthyroidism or ophthalmopathy (not recorded which).

This clonotype was seen many times. One end of the junction is discordant with germline, which a read error may explain. Here the CDR3 reads CASSLVPGLNTGELFF. The DNA for the CDR3 is TGTGCTAGCAGCTTAGTTCCAGGGTTGAACACCGGGGAGCTGTTTTTT. V gene TRBV7-7 combines with J gene TRBJ2-2; a possible D gene is TRBD1 (5 bases). The CDR3 loop spans 16 amino acids. From germline, CDR1 is SSHAT and CDR2 FNYEAQ (reference sequence).

To note about this clonotype: One junction end does not reproduce the germline sequence, and a read error may be involved. J is TRBJ1-5 and V is TRBV7-9, with D possibly TRBD1 on 6 matching bases. Germline V gene lookup returns CDR1 SEHNR and CDR2 FQNEAQ (reference sequence). The CDR3 totals 14 residues. The CDR3 DNA is TGTGCCAGCAGCGCGGGGGCTAGCGATCAGCCCCAGCATTTT. It specifies CASSAGASDQPQHF.